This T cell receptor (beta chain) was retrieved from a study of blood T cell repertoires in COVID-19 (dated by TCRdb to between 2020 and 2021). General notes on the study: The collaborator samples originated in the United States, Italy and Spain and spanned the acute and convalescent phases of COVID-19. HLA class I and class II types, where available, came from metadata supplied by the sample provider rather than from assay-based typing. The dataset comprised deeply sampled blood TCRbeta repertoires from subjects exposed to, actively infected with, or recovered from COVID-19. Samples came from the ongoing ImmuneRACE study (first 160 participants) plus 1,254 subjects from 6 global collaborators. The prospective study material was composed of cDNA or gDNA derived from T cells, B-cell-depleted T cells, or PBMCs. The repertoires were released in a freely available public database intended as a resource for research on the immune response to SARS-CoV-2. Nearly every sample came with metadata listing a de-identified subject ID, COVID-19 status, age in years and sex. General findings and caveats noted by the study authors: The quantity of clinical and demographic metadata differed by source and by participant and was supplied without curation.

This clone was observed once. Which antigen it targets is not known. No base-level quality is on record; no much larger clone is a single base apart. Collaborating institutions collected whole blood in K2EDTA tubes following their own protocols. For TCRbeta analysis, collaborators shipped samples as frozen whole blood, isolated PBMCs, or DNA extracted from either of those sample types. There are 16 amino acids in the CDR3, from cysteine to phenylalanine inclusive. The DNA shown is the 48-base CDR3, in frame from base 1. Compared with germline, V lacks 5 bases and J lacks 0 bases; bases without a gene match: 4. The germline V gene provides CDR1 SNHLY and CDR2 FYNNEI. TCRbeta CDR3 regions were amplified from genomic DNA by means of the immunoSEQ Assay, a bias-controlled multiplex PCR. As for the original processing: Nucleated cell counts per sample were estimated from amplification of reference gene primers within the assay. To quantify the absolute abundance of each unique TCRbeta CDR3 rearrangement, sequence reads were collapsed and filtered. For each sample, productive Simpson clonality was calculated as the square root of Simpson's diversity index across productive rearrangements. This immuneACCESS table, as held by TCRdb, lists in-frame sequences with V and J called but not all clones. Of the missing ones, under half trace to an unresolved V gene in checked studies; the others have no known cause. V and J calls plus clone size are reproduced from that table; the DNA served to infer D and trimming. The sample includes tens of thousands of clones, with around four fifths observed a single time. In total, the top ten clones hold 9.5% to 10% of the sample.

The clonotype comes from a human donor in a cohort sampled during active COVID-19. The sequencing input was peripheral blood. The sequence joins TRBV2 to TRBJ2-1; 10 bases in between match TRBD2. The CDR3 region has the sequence CASSLAGGSSYNEQFF. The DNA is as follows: TGTGCCAGCAGTTTAGCGGGGGGTAGCTCCTACAATGAGCAGTTCTTC.